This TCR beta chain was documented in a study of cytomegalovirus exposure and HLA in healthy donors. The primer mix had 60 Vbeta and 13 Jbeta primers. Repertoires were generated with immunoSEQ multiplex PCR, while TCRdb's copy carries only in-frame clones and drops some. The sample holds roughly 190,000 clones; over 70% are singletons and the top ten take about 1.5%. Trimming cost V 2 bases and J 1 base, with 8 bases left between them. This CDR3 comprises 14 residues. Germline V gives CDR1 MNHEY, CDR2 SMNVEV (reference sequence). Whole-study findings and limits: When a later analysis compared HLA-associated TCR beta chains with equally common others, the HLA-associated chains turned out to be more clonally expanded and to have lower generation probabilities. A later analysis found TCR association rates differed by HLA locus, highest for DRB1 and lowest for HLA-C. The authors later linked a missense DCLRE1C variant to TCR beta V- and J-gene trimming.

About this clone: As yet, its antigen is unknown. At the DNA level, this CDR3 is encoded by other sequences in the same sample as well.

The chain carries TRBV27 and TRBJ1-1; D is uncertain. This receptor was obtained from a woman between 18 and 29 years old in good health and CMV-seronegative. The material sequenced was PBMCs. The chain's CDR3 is CASSLAGKNTEAFF. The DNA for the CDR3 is TGTGCCAGCAGTTTAGCAGGAAAGAACACTGAAGCTTTCTTT.